Each of the 6 T cell receptor beta chains below was sequenced from the same sample in a study of long-term antiretroviral therapy in people with HIV. Assay version v3.0 of immunoSEQ was used, and it was run at survey level. Profiling relied on immunoSEQ multiplex PCR, and the TCRdb table lists in-frame clones only, not all of them. The profile shows roughly 15,000 clones, 90% to 95% of them singletons. Sequenced material: unsorted PBMCs, taken 0.6 years after starting antiretroviral therapy. The receptors derive from a woman aged 40 to 50 with HIV.

Written as DNA, the CDR3 is TGCAGCGTTGAAGCTAGGGGGTCTTTCACTGAAGCTTTCTTT. It specifies CSVEARGSFTEAFF. The chain is built from TRBV29-1 and TRBJ1-1, with D possibly TRBD1 on 6 matching bases. The CDR3 runs 14 residues. V was pared by 1 base and J by 4 bases, with 13 bases between. From germline, CDR1 is SQVTM and CDR2 ANQGSEA.

CDR3 in amino acids: CANRDRENYGYTF. CDR3 bases: TGTGCCAACCGGGACAGAGAGAACTATGGCTACACCTTC. This chain links TRBV2 with TRBJ1-2; 7 bases match TRBD1. The CDR3 is 13 amino acids. Germline CDR1 SNHLY, CDR2 FYNNEI. J was trimmed by 2 bases and V by 10 bases; bases with no gene match: 7.

DNA for the CDR3: TGTGCCAGCAGCTTAAGAAGGGCAGGGTCGGTCACTGAAGCTTTCTTT. Amino acids: CASSLRRAGSVTEAFF. The genes are TRBV7-6 and TRBJ1-1, with D possibly TRBD1 on 5 matching bases. The V end lost 2 bases, the J end lost 4 bases, and 17 bases lay between the germline ends. The V gene's germline CDR1 is SGHVS and CDR2 FNYEAQ. The CDR3 spans 16 residues.

This chain joins TRBV18 and TRBJ2-5, with no clear D. V was pared by 6 bases and J by 0 bases, with 2 bases between. CDR3 length: 11 amino acids. In germline, CDR1 is KGHSH, CDR2 LQKENI. As DNA, the CDR3 is TGTGCCAGCTCGTACCAAGAGACCCAGTACTTC. It yields the protein CASSYQETQYF.

The genes are TRBV9 and TRBJ1-1; D is uncertain. The CDR3 is 13 residues long. V shed 0 bases and J shed 3 bases, with 6 bases lying between them. CDR1 is SGDLS, CDR2 YYNGEE, per germline. In nucleotides, the CDR3 is TGTGCCAGCAGCGTAGGGGCAGACACTGAAGCTTTCTTT. Amino acids: CASSVGADTEAFF.

The chain recombines TRBV19 with TRBJ2-1, with a tentative D call TRBD2 (5 bases). CDR1 is LNHDA, CDR2 SQIVND, per germline (reference sequence). Trimming took 8 bases from V and 8 from J, leaving 13 bases between them. CDR3 length: 12 amino acids. Written as DNA, the CDR3 is TGTGCCAGTTCTAGGGCGGGCTATGAGCAGTTCTTC. Its protein is CASSRAGYEQFF.